This T cell receptor (beta chain) emerged from a study of control samples from healthy donors and cancer patients. Assay: immunoSEQ multiplex PCR; the TCRdb copy retains only in-frame clones and omits some. Of fewer than 65,000 clones in the sample, 80% were seen once. This CDR3 spans 13 amino acids. J lost 9 bases, V lost 3 bases, and 3 bases had no gene match. Germline CDR1 reads SGHNT; CDR2 reads YYREEE (reference sequence). This clone occurred once. The chain couples TRBV5-4 to TRBJ2-1; 10 bases match TRBD2. Sequenced sample: blood. This sequence was found in a man between 70 and 80 years old in good health. The CDR3 DNA is TGTGCCAGCAGCTCGATAGCGGGAGGTGAGCAGTTCTTC. It is translated as CASSSIAGGEQFF. Filled out from reference TRBV5-4 and TRBJ2-1, the complete variable domain reads ETGVTQSPTHLIKTRGQQVTLRCSSQSGHNTVSWYQQALGQGPQFIFQYYREEENGRGNFPPRFSGLQFPNYSSELNVNALELDDSALYLCASSSIAGGEQFFGPGTRLTVL.